Each of the 29 T cell receptor beta chains below was sequenced from the same sample in a study of T-cell reconstitution after alpha-beta-depleted transplantation in children. Preparation of the TCRbeta library involved a method that used unique molecular identifiers. From the PCR reads, TCRdb called clonotypes with MiXCR, one entry per CDR3 protein. The sample carries approximately 340,000 distinct CDR3 sequences, around 10% recorded once. The source material was PBMCs from the stem cell graft donor, sampled from the stem cell graft. These receptors all stem from a human donor who donated a stem cell graft to a child with acute lymphoblastic leukemia.

A note on this clonotype: This CDR3 fails to terminate in the conserved phenylalanine or tryptophan, so it likely reflects a read error. In DNA form, the CDR3 reads TGTGCTAGTGGTTTGGTAAAAGCGGGAGTTCGCGATGAGCAGTTCTCC. It codes for CASGLVKAGVRDEQFS. The chain carries TRBV12-5 and TRBJ2-1; 8 bases align to TRBD2. CDR1 is LGHNT and CDR2 is FRNRAP in the germline V gene. The length of the CDR3 is 16 residues. Germline trimming cut 0 bases from V and 8 bases from J; bases unmatched to any gene: 9.

CDR3 bases: TGCAGTGCTAGGAGCGGGAGCTTGTTATCCTTGTCCCCCTACAATGAGCAGTTCTTC. Protein product: CSARSGSLLSLSPYNEQFF. This sequence joins TRBV20-1 and TRBJ2-1; 8 positions match TRBD2. The V gene end was trimmed by 3 bases and the J gene end by 2 bases; junction bases not matched to a gene: 18. Looked up from germline, CDR1 is DFQATT and CDR2 is SNEGSKA (reference sequence). The CDR3 loop spans 19 amino acids.

The V and J genes are TRBV24-1 and TRBJ2-7, with D possibly being TRBD1 (6 bases). The V gene lost 3 bases and the J gene lost 4 bases, with 12 bases spanning the gap. CDR3 length: 14 residues. Germline-derived CDR1 and CDR2 are KGHDR and SFDVKD. The CDR3 DNA sequence: TGTGCCACCAGTGATGCAGGGGCTTCGTACGAGCAGTACTTC. This encodes CATSDAGASYEQYF.

The chain joins TRBV2 to TRBJ2-1; perhaps TRBD1 as D (5 bases). V shed 9 bases and J shed 10 bases, with 16 bases lying between them. The CDR3 has 12 residues. Germline V gene lookup returns CDR1 SNHLY and CDR2 FYNNEI. This chain's CDR3 is CASCQGLVEQFF. The CDR3 DNA sequence: TGTGCCAGTTGTCAGGGTTTGGTGGAGCAGTTCTTC.

The sample holds a few counts of this clonotype. The chain is built from TRBV7-9 and TRBJ2-1; D is unresolved. This CDR3 comprises 13 residues. CDR1 and CDR2 (germline): SEHNR, FQNEAQ (reference sequence). V dropped 5 bases and J dropped 6 bases, with 11 bases sitting between them. For the CDR3, the DNA is TGTGCCAGCAGCCCTCCGTTGGTCAATGAGCAGTTCTTC. Encoded protein: CASSPPLVNEQFF.

This clonotype was seen a few times. The chain carries TRBV5-5 and TRBJ2-7; D is ambiguous. CDR1 is SGHKS, CDR2 YYEKEE, per germline (reference sequence). This CDR3 comprises 14 residues. V was shortened by 0 bases and J by 0 bases, with 7 bases between the two germline ends. The CDR3 is CASSLGWPSYEQYF. In nucleotides, the CDR3 is TGTGCCAGCAGCTTGGGATGGCCCTCCTACGAGCAGTACTTC.

The chain couples TRBV7-9 to TRBJ2-4, with D unresolved. Per the germline V gene, CDR1 is SEHNR and CDR2 is FQNEAQ (reference sequence). V lost 4 bases and J lost 1, with 8 bases in between. The CDR3 has 14 residues. The CDR3 DNA reads TGTGCCAGCAGCTACTCTGCGGCCAAAAACATTCAGTACTTC. This gives the protein CASSYSAAKNIQYF.

This clonotype was counted at least ten times. The chain has TRBV5-1 and TRBJ1-5; 9 bases match TRBD1. The germline V gene encodes CDR1 SGHRS and CDR2 YFSETQ. This CDR3 is built from 14 residues. V lost 4 bases to trimming and J lost 7 bases; unmatched junction nucleotides: 6. The CDR3 region has the DNA TGCGCCAGCAGCGGGACAGGGCCACAACAGCCCCAGCATTTT. As protein: CASSGTGPQQPQHF.

The sample holds a few counts of this clonotype. The chain uses TRBV7-9 and TRBJ2-3; D is possibly TRBD2 (7 bases). The CDR3 loop spans 14 amino acids. In germline, CDR1 is SEHNR, CDR2 FQNEAQ (reference sequence). Trimming pared 8 bases from V and 7 bases from J, leaving 19 bases between. The CDR3 DNA sequence: TGTGCCAGCCCCGGGGGGCCAGGATTGAATACGCAGTATTTT. Translation gives CASPGGPGLNTQYF.

This clonotype was counted only a few times. This chain joins TRBV4-1 and TRBJ2-3; maybe TRBD2 (6 bases). CDR3 size: 15 residues. With 1 base removed from V and 4 bases from J, the gap between germline ends came to 12 bases. CDR1 is MGHRA, CDR2 YSYEKL, per germline. As DNA, the CDR3 is TGCGCCAGCAGCCAAGTTGTGGGGGGAGCAGATACGCAGTATTTT. It codes for CASSQVVGGADTQYF.

The sample holds a few counts of this clonotype. The V call is TRBV5-1, the J call TRBJ2-1, with D hard to call. The CDR3 spans 15 residues. Germline V gives CDR1 SGHRS, CDR2 YFSETQ. V lost 0 bases, J lost 7 bases, and 14 bases lay in between. CDR3 loop: CASSLVATPGNEQFF. The DNA for the CDR3 is TGCGCCAGCAGCTTGGTGGCTACCCCCGGAAATGAGCAGTTCTTC.

The V gene is TRBV5-6, the J gene TRBJ2-2; D might be TRBD1 (6 bases). The CDR3 sequence is 18 residues long. V was shortened by 2 bases and J by 5 bases, with 22 bases between the two germline ends. In germline, CDR1 is SGHDT, CDR2 YYEEEE. In nucleotides, the CDR3 is TGTGCCAGCAGCTTAGGTTTCAGGGGCGCAATATGGACCGGGGAGCTGTTTTTT. It is translated as CASSLGFRGAIWTGELFF. Full variable domain (remainder filled in from reference TRBV5-6 and TRBJ2-2): DAGVTQSPTHLIKTRGQQVTLRCSPKSGHDTVSWYQQALGQGPQFIFQYYEEEERQRGNFPDRFSGHQFPNYSSELNVNALLLGDSALYLCASSLGFRGAIWTGELFFGEGSRLTVL.

This clonotype was counted between two and nine times. The gene calls are TRBV2 and TRBJ2-1; 11 nucleotides agree with TRBD2. From germline, CDR1 is SNHLY and CDR2 FYNNEI. This CDR3 contains 19 residues. The trim removed 5 bases at V and 3 bases at J, leaving 15 bases unmatched. Written as DNA, the CDR3 is TGTGCCAGCAGTAGTCCCGGGGGACTAGCGGCTCCTATCTACAATGAGCAGTTCTTC. It translates to CASSSPGGLAAPIYNEQFF.

The CDR3 nucleotides are TGCGCCAGCAGCCCGAGCGGGAGAAGGACAGATACGCAGTATTTT. As protein: CASSPSGRRTDTQYF. This chain connects TRBV5-1 to TRBJ2-3; 8 positions match TRBD2. There are 15 residues in the CDR3. Germline assignment: CDR1 SGHRS and CDR2 YFSETQ. The V and J ends lost 4 bases and 3 bases, in that order; junction bases with no gene match: 7.

Only a few counts were recorded for this clonotype. The rearrangement uses TRBV12-3 or TRBV12-4 and TRBJ1-4; the D is unclear. V was trimmed by 3 bases and J by 0 bases, leaving 11 bases between them. The CDR3 is 16 residues long. CDR3 sequence reads: CASSFSGSATNEKLFF. CDR3 DNA sequence: TGTGCCAGCAGTTTTTCCGGGTCCGCAACTAATGAAAAACTGTTTTTT.

The chain combines TRBV10-3 with TRBJ2-5, with a weak D call TRBD2 (6 bases). The CDR3 is 15 amino acids. The V end lost 0 bases, the J end lost 5 bases, and 13 bases lay between the germline ends. Germline V gene sequence: CDR1 ENHRY, CDR2 SYGVKD. CDR3 residues: CAISESGPGVETQYF. The CDR3 bases are TGTGCCATCAGTGAGTCGGGCCCGGGGGTCGAGACCCAGTACTTC.

This clonotype was observed at least ten times. The chain employs TRBV7-9 and TRBJ2-5; no firm D call. The CDR3 spans 11 residues. The ends were cut back, 5 bases at V and 5 bases at J, with 6 bases in the middle. Germline values: CDR1 SEHNR, CDR2 FQNEAQ (reference sequence). CDR3: CASSPVETQYF. CDR3 bases: TGTGCCAGCAGCCCAGTGGAGACCCAGTACTTC. Supplemented by reference TRBV7-9 and TRBJ2-5, the full variable domain reads DTGVSQNPRHKITKRGQNVTFRCDPISEHNRLYWYRQTLGQGPEFLTYFQNEAQLEKSRLLSDRFSAERPKGSFSTLEIQRTEQGDSAMYLCASSPVETQYFGPGTRLLVL.

In its sample, this clonotype was seen many times. The gene calls are TRBV7-2 and TRBJ2-3, with 11 bases matching TRBD2. The junction had 7 bases not matched to a gene; V was cut back by 1 base and J by 4 bases. The CDR3 totals 17 residues. Germline V lookup: CDR1 SGHTA, CDR2 FQGNSA. The CDR3 nucleotides read TGTGCCAGCAGCTTAGTAGTGTTTAGCGGGAGGGCAGATACGCAGTATTTT. Translation: CASSLVVFSGRADTQYF. The variable domain in full, completed from reference TRBV7-2 and TRBJ2-3, reads GAGVSQSPSNKVTEKGKDVELRCDPISGHTALYWYRQSLGQGLEFLIYFQGNSAPDKSGLPSDRFSAERTGGSVSTLTIQRTQQEDSAVYLCASSLVVFSGRADTQYFGPGTRLTVL.

The rearrangement links TRBV5-5 to TRBJ2-7; D gene ambiguous. V gave up 0 bases and J gave up 2 bases, with 9 bases separating them. Germline assignment: CDR1 SGHKS and CDR2 YYEKEE (reference sequence). The CDR3 covers 14 residues. For the CDR3, the DNA is TGTGCCAGCAGCTTGGAGGCAGAAACCTACGAGCAGTACTTC. Translation gives CASSLEAETYEQYF.

The CDR3 here is CATSGRTPGVGYEQYF. The CDR3 DNA follows: TGTGCCACCAGCGGCCGCACGCCAGGGGTAGGCTACGAGCAGTACTTC. The chain recombines TRBV15 with TRBJ2-7, with TRBD1 as a possible D gene (6 bases). CDR3 length equals 16 residues. CDR1 and CDR2 (germline): LNHNV, YYDKDF (reference sequence). V was trimmed by 5 bases and J by 3 bases, leaving 20 bases between them. The complete variable domain, with remaining parts taken from reference TRBV15 and TRBJ2-7, reads DAMVIQNPRYQVTQFGKPVTLSCSQTLNHNVMYWYQQKSSQAPKLLFHYYDKDFNNEADTPDNFQSRRPNTSFCFLDIRSPGLGDTAMYLCATSGRTPGVGYEQYFGPGTRLTVT.

The chain joins TRBV5-5 to TRBJ2-1, with D unclear. V lost 1 base and J 6 bases, leaving 8 bases between the germline ends. CDR3 size: 13 residues. Germline V gene data show CDR1 as SGHKS and CDR2 as YYEKEE (reference sequence). The CDR3 DNA sequence: TGTGCCAGCAGCTTGTTCCCCGCCAATGAGCAGTTCTTC. Protein: CASSLFPANEQFF. The variable domain in full, completed from reference TRBV5-5 and TRBJ2-1, reads DAGVTQSPTHLIKTRGQQVTLRCSPISGHKSVSWYQQVLGQGPQFIFQYYEKEERGRGNFPDRFSARQFPNYSSELNVNALLLGDSALYLCASSLFPANEQFFGPGTRLTVL.

This clonotype was recorded at least ten times. V usage is TRBV6-5 and J usage is TRBJ1-1; D uncertain. This CDR3 contains 15 residues. Trimming cost V 0 bases and J 1 base, with 9 bases left between them. Germline CDR1 reads MNHEY; CDR2 reads SVGAGI. CDR3 protein: CASSYSILSNTEAFF. The CDR3 region has the DNA TGTGCCAGCAGTTACTCGATCTTGTCGAACACTGAAGCTTTCTTT.

CDR3 nucleotide sequence: TGTGCCAGCAGCTTAGGCAGGGACACAGATACGCAGTATTTT. Residues: CASSLGRDTDTQYF. The rearrangement uses TRBV7-6 and TRBJ2-3; D perhaps matches TRBD1 (5 bases). The V end was cut by 1 base, the J end by 2 bases, with 7 bases between. CDR1 is SGHVS, CDR2 FNYEAQ, per germline. The CDR3 runs 14 residues.

This clonotype was recorded at least ten times. Here the CDR3 reads CASSFSGPGERQYF. CDR3 nucleotides: TGTGCCAGCAGTTTCTCCGGTCCAGGGGAGCGGCAGTACTTC. The chain employs TRBV12-3 or TRBV12-4 and TRBJ2-7; TRBD1 might be the D (6 bases). The CDR3 has 14 amino acids. Between the trimmed V and J ends, which lost 3 bases and 9 bases, there was a span of 18 bases.

This clonotype was recorded many times. The chain has TRBV5-1 and TRBJ2-3; D is uncertain. The length of the CDR3 is 12 residues. The ends were cut back, 2 bases at V and 4 bases at J, with 5 bases in the middle. Per germline, CDR1 SGHRS and CDR2 YFSETQ. The CDR3 spells CASSFEADTQYF. CDR3 in DNA: TGCGCCAGCAGCTTTGAGGCAGATACGCAGTATTTT.

The CDR3 here is CASQGARGEKLFF. In nucleotides, the CDR3 is TGTGCCAGCCAGGGGGCTAGAGGTGAAAAACTGTTTTTT. This rearrangement joins TRBV2 to TRBJ1-4; 8 nucleotides align to TRBD1. Germline trimming cut 8 bases from V and 7 bases from J; bases unmatched to any gene: 6. Germline CDR1 and CDR2: SNHLY and FYNNEI. CDR3 length equals 13 residues.

This clonotype was seen more than once but under ten times. The chain uses TRBV5-1 and TRBJ2-3; maybe TRBD1 (6 bases). Germline V CDR1 and CDR2: SGHRS, YFSETQ. The V end lost 4 bases, the J end lost 1 base, and 19 bases lay between the germline ends. The CDR3 length is 17 residues. The CDR3: CASSPEQGRGGTDTQYF. The CDR3 DNA reads TGCGCCAGCAGCCCGGAGCAGGGGAGAGGTGGCACAGATACGCAGTATTTT.

The rearrangement uses TRBV5-5 and TRBJ2-1; D gene ambiguous. Germline CDR1 SGHKS, CDR2 YYEKEE (reference sequence). Trimming cost V 2 bases and J 0 bases, with 6 bases left between them. The CDR3 extends over 14 amino acids. This CDR3 is CASSFSASYNEQFF. The DNA of the CDR3 is TGTGCCAGCAGCTTCTCAGCCTCCTACAATGAGCAGTTCTTC.

CDR3 loop: CASSPSGGGGWDEQFF. In DNA, the CDR3 is TGTGCCAGCAGCCCATCCGGAGGGGGCGGGTGGGATGAGCAGTTCTTC. The V call is TRBV5-4, the J call TRBJ2-1; possibly TRBD1 for D (7 bases). The CDR3 has 16 amino acids. CDR1 is SGHNT, CDR2 YYREEE, per germline (reference sequence). Trimming removed 4 bases from V and 8 bases from J, with 22 bases in between.